The T cell receptor beta chain under discussion was sequenced for a study of blood T cell repertoires in COVID-19. Adults between about 18 and 95 years of age took part from 24 US areas. TCRdb's copy holds only in-frame clones and misses some; the assay was immunoSEQ multiplex PCR. Among around 300,000 clones listed, approximately 90% were seen once. The germline CDR1 and CDR2 sequences are MDHEN and SYDVKM. Trimming stripped 6 bases from V and 5 bases from J, with 17 bases between. This CDR3 region has 15 residues. The receptor's source is a woman aged 18-30 years who had recovered from COVID-19. The material sequenced was PBMCs or T cells enriched from blood (not recorded which). The V and J genes are TRBV28 and TRBJ1-5; D is undetermined. CDR3 sequence: CASRPHLSSDQPQHF. CDR3 nucleotides: TGTGCCAGCAGGCCACACTTATCAAGCGATCAGCCCCAGCATTTT.